This passage covers 17 T cell receptor beta chains from one sample sequenced in a study of blood T cell repertoires in COVID-19. Measured with immunoSEQ multiplex PCR; TCRdb has only the in-frame clones, and not every one. This table has about 280,000 clones, more than 80% appearing once. Sequencing was carried out using peripheral blood. The receptors come from a woman in her 30s with active or convalescent COVID-19.

V usage is TRBV2 and J usage is TRBJ1-1, with 7 bases lining up with TRBD1. CDR1 and CDR2 (germline): SNHLY, FYNNEI. CDR3 length: 14 amino acids. Unmatched junction bases numbered 13, after V lost 4 bases and J lost 11 bases. DNA of the CDR3: TGTGCCAGCAGTGGTGGGGAAGGGGGCTTGGTGGCTTTCTTT. This translates into CASSGGEGGLVAFF.

J is TRBJ1-1 and V is TRBV6-5; TRBD1 matches 8 bases. The V and J ends lost 5 bases and 5 bases, in that order; junction bases with no gene match: 4. The CDR3 is 13 amino acids. Germline V gene sequence: CDR1 MNHEY, CDR2 SVGAGI. CDR3 DNA: TGTGCCAGCAGTCAGGGGGCGGGAACTGAAGCTTTCTTT. Translation gives CASSQGAGTEAFF.

The rearrangement links TRBV14 to TRBJ2-1, with D unresolved. This CDR3 region has 12 residues. Germline CDR1 is SGHDN and CDR2 is FVKESK. Trimming left V 5 bases short and J 3 bases short, with 5 bases between. The CDR3 DNA reads TGTGCCAGCAGCACCAGCTACAATGAGCAGTTCTTC. The encoded protein is CASSTSYNEQFF.

CDR3 protein: CASSLEGQALNQPQHF. As DNA, the CDR3 is TGTGCCAGCAGCTTAGAGGGACAGGCCCTCAATCAGCCCCAGCATTTT. The V gene is TRBV7-8, the J gene TRBJ1-5; 8 bases line up with TRBD1. The CDR3 is 16 amino acids. CDR1 is SGHVS, CDR2 FQNEAQ, per germline. The junction had 5 bases not matched to a gene; V was cut back by 1 base and J by 3 bases.

The V call is TRBV7-3, the J call TRBJ1-6; D may be TRBD1 (6 bases). Looked up from germline, CDR1 is SGHTA and CDR2 is FQGTGA. Trimming stripped 4 bases from V and 8 bases from J, with 9 bases between. The CDR3 extends over 13 amino acids. The DNA for the CDR3 is TGTGCCAGCAGCTCGGACAGTGATTCACCCCTCCACTTT. Its translation: CASSSDSDSPLHF.

The gene calls are TRBV19 and TRBJ2-7; D is possibly TRBD2 (7 bases). The CDR3 totals 15 residues. Germline CDR1 LNHDA, CDR2 SQIVND (reference sequence). V was clipped by 6 bases and J by 2 bases, with 17 bases between them. In DNA, the CDR3 is TGTGCCAGTAGAAAAGGGCGGGGGCTGGCCTACGAGCAGTACTTC. This codes for CASRKGRGLAYEQYF.

This clone was recorded a few times. V is TRBV11-2 and J is TRBJ1-2, with TRBD1 matching over 11 bases. The germline V gene has CDR1 SGHAT and CDR2 FQNNGV. This CDR3 has 16 amino acids. J lost 3 bases, V lost 2 bases, and 5 bases had no gene match. CDR3 in amino acids: CASSLRTGGADYGYTF. CDR3 bases: TGTGCCAGCAGCTTACGGACAGGGGGCGCGGACTATGGCTACACCTTC.

The chain employs TRBV4-1 and TRBJ1-2, with a tentative D call TRBD1 (5 bases). Looked up from germline, CDR1 is MGHRA and CDR2 is YSYEKL. Trimming took off 4 bases at V and 7 bases at J, with 19 bases between the two ends. This CDR3 region has 15 residues. The CDR3 is CASSPPLGRDLGYTF. The CDR3 DNA reads TGCGCCAGCAGCCCCCCCTTGGGCAGGGATCTTGGCTACACCTTC.

V is TRBV5-1 and J is TRBJ2-5, with D perhaps matching TRBD1 (6 bases). V lost 5 bases to trimming and J lost 5 bases, with 16 bases between them. The length of the CDR3 is 14 residues. The germline CDR1 and CDR2 sequences are SGHRS and YFSETQ. The chain's CDR3 is CASRRNRELETQYF. In DNA, the CDR3 is TGCGCCAGCAGGAGGAACAGGGAGTTGGAGACCCAGTACTTC.

V usage is TRBV3-1 (or the pseudogene TRBV3-2) and J usage is TRBJ2-7; the D is unclear. The CDR3 is made up of 12 amino acids. Trimming stripped 3 bases from V and 3 bases from J, with 6 bases between. CDR1 and CDR2 from the germline V gene are LGHDT and YNNKEL (reference sequence). CDR3 in amino acids: CASSHVSYEQYF. CDR3 DNA: TGTGCCAGCAGCCATGTCAGCTACGAGCAGTACTTC.

V is TRBV15 and J is TRBJ1-1, with TRBD1 matching over 8 bases. V dropped 1 base and J dropped 6; count of bases not matched to a gene: 7. The CDR3 is 15 amino acids. Germline-derived CDR1 and CDR2 are LNHNV and YYDKDF (reference sequence). The CDR3 reads CATSRVPGGLSEAFF. The CDR3 nucleotides are TGTGCCACCAGCAGAGTACCAGGGGGCTTATCTGAAGCTTTCTTT.

V gene TRBV7-2 combines with J gene TRBJ2-2; D may be TRBD2 (6 bases). V lost 0 bases and J lost 1, with 9 bases in between. This CDR3 is 16 amino acids long. Germline CDR1 SGHTA, CDR2 FQGNSA. Written as DNA, the CDR3 is TGTGCCAGCAGCTTAGCAACCGGGGGGAACACCGGGGAGCTGTTTTTT. It translates to CASSLATGGNTGELFF.

This clone was observed a few times. This chain uses TRBV7-3 with TRBJ1-3; 9 positions match TRBD1. The CDR3 length is 16 residues. V dropped 0 bases and J dropped 2; count of bases not matched to a gene: 2. The germline gives CDR1 SGHTA, CDR2 FQGTGA. The CDR3 DNA reads TGTGCCAGCAGCTTAACGAGACAGGGGGCTGGAAACACCATATATTTT. Its protein is CASSLTRQGAGNTIYF.

The chain has TRBV20-1 and TRBJ2-2; a possible D gene is TRBD2 (6 bases). The germline gives CDR1 DFQATT, CDR2 SNEGSKA (reference sequence). Trimming took 3 bases from V and 9 from J, leaving 17 bases between them. The CDR3 length is 14 residues. CDR3 nucleotides: TGCAGTGCTAGTAGATCGGGGGTAACTAGGGAGCTGTTTTTT. Amino acid sequence: CSASRSGVTRELFF.

The V and J genes are TRBV5-1 and TRBJ2-3; 11 nucleotides line up with TRBD2. There are 17 residues in the CDR3. CDR1 is SGHRS, CDR2 YFSETQ, per germline. V gave up 1 base and J gave up 2 bases; unmatched junction bases: 6. CDR3 DNA: TGCGCCAGCAGCTTGAGTACTAGCGGGGGCCTCACAGATACGCAGTATTTT. As protein: CASSLSTSGGLTDTQYF.

J is TRBJ2-3 and V is TRBV7-2; D possibly corresponds to TRBD2 (7 bases). Germline-derived CDR1 and CDR2 are SGHTA and FQGNSA. V gave up 3 bases and J gave up 0 bases, with 13 bases separating them. This CDR3 has 16 residues. The CDR3, as DNA: TGTGCCAGCAGCTTTAGGGGGGGCCCGAGCACAGATACGCAGTATTTT. As protein: CASSFRGGPSTDTQYF.

V gene TRBV27 combines with J gene TRBJ2-3; D possibly corresponds to TRBD2 (6 bases). Between the trimmed V and J ends, which lost 3 bases and 6 bases, there was a span of 13 bases. The germline V gene has CDR1 MNHEY and CDR2 SMNVEV (reference sequence). The CDR3 has 14 residues. The CDR3 is CASSFREPADTQYF. The CDR3 nucleotides read TGTGCCAGCAGTTTCCGGGAGCCGGCTGATACGCAGTATTTT.